The clone carrying this T cell receptor (beta chain) was found many times. Its antigen remains unidentified. This entry is derived from a study of T-cell reconstitution after alpha-beta-depleted transplantation in children. The CDR3 length is 15 residues. Germline CDR1 reads SQVTM; CDR2 reads ANQGSEA. The V and J ends lost 1 base and 0 bases, in that order; junction bases with no gene match: 3. Preparing the TCRbeta library involved the use of unique molecular identifiers. A single record per CDR3 protein comes from TCRdb applying MiXCR to the PCR reads. Of some 150,000 distinct CDR3 sequences listed, about 9% are singletons. Study-level points and caveats: Elevated TCRbeta diversity at day 60 was traced, in some patients, to surviving recipient T cells and thymic progenitors.

This rearrangement joins TRBV29-1 to TRBJ2-1; 7 bases line up with TRBD2. Material: PBMCs, mostly from graft donor cells, obtained 180 days after TCRalphabeta/CD19-depleted stem cell transplant. This clonotype was obtained from a female patient aged 2 to 10 who had a stem cell transplant for congenital amegakaryocytic thrombocytopenia, so the T cells may come from the graft donor. The CDR3 spells CSVEVGGSSYNEQFF. The DNA for the CDR3 is TGCAGCGTTGAAGTCGGGGGGAGCTCCTACAATGAGCAGTTCTTC.